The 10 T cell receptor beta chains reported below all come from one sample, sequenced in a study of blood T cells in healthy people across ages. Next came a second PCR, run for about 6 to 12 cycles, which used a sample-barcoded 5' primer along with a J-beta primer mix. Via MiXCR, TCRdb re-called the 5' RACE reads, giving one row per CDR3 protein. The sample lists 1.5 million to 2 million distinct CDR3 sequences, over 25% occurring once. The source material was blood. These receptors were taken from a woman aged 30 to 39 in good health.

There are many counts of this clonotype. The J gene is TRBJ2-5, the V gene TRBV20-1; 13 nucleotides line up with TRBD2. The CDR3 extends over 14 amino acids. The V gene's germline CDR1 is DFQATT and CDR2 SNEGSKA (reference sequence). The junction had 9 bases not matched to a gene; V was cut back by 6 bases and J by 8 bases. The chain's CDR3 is CSAPPRLAGGTQYF. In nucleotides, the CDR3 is TGCAGTGCCCCGCCTAGACTAGCGGGGGGTACCCAGTACTTC.

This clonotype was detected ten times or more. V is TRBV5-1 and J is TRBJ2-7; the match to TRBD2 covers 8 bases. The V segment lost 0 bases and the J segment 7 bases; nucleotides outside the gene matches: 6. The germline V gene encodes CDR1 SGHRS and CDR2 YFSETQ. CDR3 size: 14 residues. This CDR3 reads CASSLAGGPKEQYF. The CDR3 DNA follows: TGCGCCAGCAGCTTGGCGGGAGGGCCTAAAGAGCAGTACTTC.

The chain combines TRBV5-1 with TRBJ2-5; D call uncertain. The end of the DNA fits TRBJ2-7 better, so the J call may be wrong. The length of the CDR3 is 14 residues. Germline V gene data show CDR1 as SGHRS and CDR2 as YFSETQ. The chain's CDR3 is CASSPGQVGSEQYF. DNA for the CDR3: TGCGCCAGCAGCCCGGGCCAAGTCGGGTCCGAGCAGTACTTC.

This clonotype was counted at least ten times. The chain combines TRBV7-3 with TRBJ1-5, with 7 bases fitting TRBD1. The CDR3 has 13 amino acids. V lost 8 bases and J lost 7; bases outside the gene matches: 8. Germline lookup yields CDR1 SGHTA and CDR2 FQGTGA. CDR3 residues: CASSTGDGQPQHF. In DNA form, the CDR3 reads TGTGCCAGCTCCACAGGGGATGGACAGCCCCAGCATTTT. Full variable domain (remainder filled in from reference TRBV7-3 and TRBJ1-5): GAGVSQTPSNKVTEKGKYVELRCDPISGHTALYWYRQSLGQGPEFLIYFQGTGAADDSGLPNDRFFAVRPEGSVSTLKIQRTERGDSAVYLCASSTGDGQPQHFGDGTRLSIL.

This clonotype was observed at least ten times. The CDR3 is CAIRAGADSYEQYF. DNA for the CDR3: TGTGCCATTCGAGCGGGGGCCGACTCCTACGAGCAGTACTTC. The J gene is TRBJ2-7, the V gene TRBV10-3; 8 bases are a match to TRBD2. V shed 9 bases and J 0 bases; nucleotides not matched to a gene: 7. This CDR3 has 14 residues. Germline V CDR1 and CDR2: ENHRY, SYGVKD.

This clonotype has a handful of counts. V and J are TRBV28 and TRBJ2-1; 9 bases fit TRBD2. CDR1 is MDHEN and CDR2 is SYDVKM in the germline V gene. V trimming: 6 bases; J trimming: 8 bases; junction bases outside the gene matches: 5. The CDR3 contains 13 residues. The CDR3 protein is CASRREGSDEQFF. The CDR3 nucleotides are TGTGCCAGCAGGCGGGAGGGTTCCGATGAGCAGTTCTTC. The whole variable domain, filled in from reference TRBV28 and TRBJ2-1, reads DVKVTQSSRYLVKRTGEKVFLECVQDMDHENMFWYRQDPGLGLRLIYFSYDVKMKEKGDIPEGYSVSREKKERFSLILESASTNQTSMYLCASRREGSDEQFFGPGTRLTVL.

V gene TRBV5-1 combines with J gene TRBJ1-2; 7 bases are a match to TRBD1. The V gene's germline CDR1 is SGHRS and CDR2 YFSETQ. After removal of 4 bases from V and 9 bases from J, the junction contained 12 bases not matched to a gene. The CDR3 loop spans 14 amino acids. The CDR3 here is CASSVTGTAESYTF. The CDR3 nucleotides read TGCGCCAGCAGCGTTACCGGGACAGCTGAGAGCTACACCTTC.

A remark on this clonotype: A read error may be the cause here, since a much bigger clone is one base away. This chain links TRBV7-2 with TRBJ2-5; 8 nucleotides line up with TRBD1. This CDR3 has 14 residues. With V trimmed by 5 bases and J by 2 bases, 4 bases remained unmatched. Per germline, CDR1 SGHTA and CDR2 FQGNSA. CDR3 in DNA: TGTGCCAGCAGCATGTACAGGGGGCAAGAGACCCAGTACTTC. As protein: CASSMYRGQETQYF. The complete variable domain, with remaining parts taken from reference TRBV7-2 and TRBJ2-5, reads GAGVSQSPSNKVTEKGKDVELRCDPISGHTALYWYRQSLGQGLEFLIYFQGNSAPDKSGLPSDRFSAERTGGSVSTLTIQRTQQEDSAVYLCASSMYRGQETQYFGPGTRLLVL.

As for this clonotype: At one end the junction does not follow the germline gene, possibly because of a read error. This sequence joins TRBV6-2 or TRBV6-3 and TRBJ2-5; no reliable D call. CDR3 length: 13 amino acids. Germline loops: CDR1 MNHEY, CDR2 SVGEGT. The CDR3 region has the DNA TGTACCAGCACCCAGTCCTTCTTAGAGACCCAGTACTTC. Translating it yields CTSTQSFLETQYF.

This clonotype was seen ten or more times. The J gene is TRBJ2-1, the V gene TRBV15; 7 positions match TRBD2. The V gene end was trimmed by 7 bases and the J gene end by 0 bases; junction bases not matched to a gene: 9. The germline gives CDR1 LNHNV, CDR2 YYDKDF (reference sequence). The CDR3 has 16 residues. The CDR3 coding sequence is TGTGCCACCAAATCGGGCGGGACTAACTCCTACAATGAGCAGTTCTTC. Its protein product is CATKSGGTNSYNEQFF.